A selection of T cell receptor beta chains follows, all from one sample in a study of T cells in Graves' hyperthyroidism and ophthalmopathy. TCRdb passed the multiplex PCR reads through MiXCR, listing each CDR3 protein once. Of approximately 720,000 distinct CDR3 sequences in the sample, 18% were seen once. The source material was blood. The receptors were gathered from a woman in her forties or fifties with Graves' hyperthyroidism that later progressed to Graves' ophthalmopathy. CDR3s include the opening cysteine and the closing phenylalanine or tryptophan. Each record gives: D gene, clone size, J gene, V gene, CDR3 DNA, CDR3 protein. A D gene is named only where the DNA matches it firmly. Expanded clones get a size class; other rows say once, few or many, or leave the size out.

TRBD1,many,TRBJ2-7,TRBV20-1,TGCAGTGCTAACAGGGGGCGCACCTACGAGCAGTACTTC,CSANRGRTYEQYF
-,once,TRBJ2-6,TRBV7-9,TGTGCCAGCAGCCCCCTCGATGGGGCTGGGGCCAACGTCCTGACTTTC,CASSPLDGAGANVLTF
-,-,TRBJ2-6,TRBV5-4,TGTGCCAGCAGCTTGGGGATGCTTAACTCTGGGGCCAACGTCCTGACTTTC,CASSLGMLNSGANVLTF
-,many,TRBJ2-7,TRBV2,TGTGCCAGCAGTGAAGCCCCGGGCCTGGGGCAGTACTTC,CASSEAPGLGQYF
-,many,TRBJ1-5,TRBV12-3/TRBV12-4,TGTGCCAGCAGTCTTGGACACCTCAATCAGCCCCAGCATTTT,CASSLGHLNQPQHF
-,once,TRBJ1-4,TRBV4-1,TGCGCCAGCAGCCGGAGGACGGAGAATGAAAAACTGTTTTTT,CASSRRTENEKLFF
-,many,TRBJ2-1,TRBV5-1,TGCGCCAGCAGCGGCGCCGCGACAGATTCTAGCTCCTACAATGAGCAGTTCTTC,CASSGAATDSSSYNEQFF
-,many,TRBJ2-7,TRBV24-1,TGTGCCACCAGTGATTCGACCCGGGGGCGGGGGAATTACTACGAGCAGTACTTC,CATSDSTRGRGNYYEQYF
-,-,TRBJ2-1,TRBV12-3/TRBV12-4,TGTGCCAGCACCGTCGACAGAAGCTCCTACAATGAGCAGTTCTTC,CASTVDRSSYNEQFF
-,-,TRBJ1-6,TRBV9,TGTGCCAGCAGCGTTGGGCGGAATCCACCCCTCCACTTT,CASSVGRNPPLHF
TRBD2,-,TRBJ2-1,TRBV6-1,TGTGCCAGCAGTTATGCGGGGGGTCAATCCTACAATGAGCAGTTCTTC,CASSYAGGQSYNEQFF
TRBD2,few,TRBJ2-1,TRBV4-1,TGCGCCAGCAGCCAAGATGGAGCGGGAGGGGATGAGCAGTTCTTC,CASSQDGAGGDEQFF
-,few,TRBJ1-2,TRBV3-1,TGTGCCAGCAGCCCCGGAGCCTGGAATCCGGGGCCCACCTTC,CASSPGAWNPGPTF
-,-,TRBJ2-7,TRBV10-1,TGCGCCAGCAGTGAGTCAGGACGGGGCGAGCAGTACTTC,CASSESGRGEQYF
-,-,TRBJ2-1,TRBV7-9,TGTGCCAGCAGCTTAGCCCTTGAGGGGCAGTTCTTC,CASSLALEGQFF
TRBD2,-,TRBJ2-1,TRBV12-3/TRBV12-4,TGTGCCAGCAGTTTAGGGACTAGCGGGGGGGCCGGTGAGCAGTTCTTC,CASSLGTSGGAGEQFF
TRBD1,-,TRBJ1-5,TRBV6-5,TGTGCCAGCAGTTCCCCGGGACAGGGCGAGGATCAGCCCCAGCATTTT,CASSSPGQGEDQPQHF
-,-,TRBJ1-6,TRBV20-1,TGCAGTGCTAGAATCGGGGACACTTATAATTCACCCCTCCACTTT,CSARIGDTYNSPLHF
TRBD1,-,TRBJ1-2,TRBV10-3,TGTGCCATCAGTGATAAAGGGGGCGCAGGTAGTAACGATGGCTACACCTTC,CAISDKGGAGSNDGYTF
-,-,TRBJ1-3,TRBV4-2,TGTGCCAGCAGCCCCACAACATCCGTCTCTGGAAACACCATATATTTT,CASSPTTSVSGNTIYF
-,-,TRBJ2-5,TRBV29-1,TGCAGCGTTGAAGCGCGCCCCCAAGAGACCCAGTACTTC,CSVEARPQETQYF
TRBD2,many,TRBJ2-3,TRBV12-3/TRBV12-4,TGTGCCAGCAGTTTATTAGCGGGCGACACAGATACGCAGTATTTT,CASSLLAGDTDTQYF
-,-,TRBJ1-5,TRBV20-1,TGCAGTGCTAGAGAGTTCGGAGGTGGGGATAGTCAGCCCCAGCATTTT,CSAREFGGGDSQPQHF
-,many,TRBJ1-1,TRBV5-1,TGCGCCAGCAGCTTCGAGACGCGATGGGGCACTGAAGCTTTCTTT,CASSFETRWGTEAFF
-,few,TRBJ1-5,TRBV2,TGTGCCAGCGCCCGGGGTAATCAGCCCCAGCATTTT,CASARGNQPQHF
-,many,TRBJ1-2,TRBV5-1,TGCGCCAGCAGCTTGGAGGGCAGGGGAGAAGGCTACACCTTC,CASSLEGRGEGYTF
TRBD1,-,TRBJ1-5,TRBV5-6,TGTGCCAGCAGCTGGGGGACAGGGCATAACCAGCCCCAGCATTTT,CASSWGTGHNQPQHF
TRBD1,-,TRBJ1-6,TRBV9,TGTGCCAGCAGCGTATCAGACAGGGGTCCACCCCTCCACTTT,CASSVSDRGPPLHF
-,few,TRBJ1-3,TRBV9,TGTGCCAGCAGCGCGGTTTCTGGAAACACCATATATTTT,CASSAVSGNTIYF
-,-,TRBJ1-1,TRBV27,TGTGCCAGCGGCCCCGTCGGCACTGAAGCTTTCTTT,CASGPVGTEAFF
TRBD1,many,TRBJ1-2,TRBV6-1,TGTGCCAGCAGCCCAGGGGGGTACGGTACTAACTATGGCTACACCTTC,CASSPGGYGTNYGYTF
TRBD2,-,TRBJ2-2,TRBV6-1,TGTGCCAGCGACCGGGACTATTCTACCGGGGAGCTGTTTTTT,CASDRDYSTGELFF
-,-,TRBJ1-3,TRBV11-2,TGTGCCAGCAGCCGGGCGGATCCAGGGAGCTCTGGAAACACCATATATTTT,CASSRADPGSSGNTIYF
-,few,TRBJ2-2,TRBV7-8,TGTGCCAGCAGCTTAGGGGGGGGCGTCGCGAACACCGGGGAGCTGTTTTTT,CASSLGGGVANTGELFF
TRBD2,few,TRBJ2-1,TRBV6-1,TGTGCCAGCAGGGGACTAGCGGGGGGGGAGCAGTTCTTC,CASRGLAGGEQFF
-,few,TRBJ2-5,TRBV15,TGTGCCACCAGCAGAGACCCTACGGGCGAAGAGACCCAGTACTTC,CATSRDPTGEETQYF
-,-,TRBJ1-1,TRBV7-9,TGTGCCAGCAGCTTAGATCCGGGTGACCTGAACACTGAAGCTTTCTTT,CASSLDPGDLNTEAFF
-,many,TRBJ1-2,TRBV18,TGTGCCAGCTCACCAGGGGATGGTGGCTACACCTTC,CASSPGDGGYTF
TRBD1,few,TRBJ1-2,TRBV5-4,TGTGCCAGCAGCCCACCGACAGGGGGGTCCTACGGCTACACCTTC,CASSPPTGGSYGYTF
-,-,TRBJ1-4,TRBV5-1,TGCGCCAGCAGTCTACACGGGGGGGATTTAAGACTGTTTTTT,CASSLHGGDLRLFF
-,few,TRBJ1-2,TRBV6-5,TGTGCCAGCAGTTCTTGGGCAGAAGTCTATGGCTACACCTTC,CASSSWAEVYGYTF
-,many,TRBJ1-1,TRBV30,TGTGCCTGGAGACGCGGCAGCCCGTCCAACACTGAAGCTTTCTTT,CAWRRGSPSNTEAFF
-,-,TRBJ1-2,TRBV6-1,TGTGCCAGCAGTGAGGAGGGGCCGAAGAAGAACTATGGCTACACCTTC,CASSEEGPKKNYGYTF
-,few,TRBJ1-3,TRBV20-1,TGCAGTGCTAGAAGGGCAGGGGAGGGAAACACCATATATTTT,CSARRAGEGNTIYF
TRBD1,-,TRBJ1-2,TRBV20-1,TGCAGTGCTAGAGATCGTAGGACAGGGACAAGTGGCTACACCTTC,CSARDRRTGTSGYTF
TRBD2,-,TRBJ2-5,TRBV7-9,TGTGCCAGCAGCTTTCGGGGACTAGCTCAAGAGACCCAGTACTTC,CASSFRGLAQETQYF
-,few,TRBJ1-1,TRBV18,TGTGCCAGCTCACCAAGGGGGGTAGAGAACACTGAAGCTTTCTTT,CASSPRGVENTEAFF
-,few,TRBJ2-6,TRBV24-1,TGTGCCACCAGTGACTCGGGTCCTTATAGCTCTGGGGCCAACGTCCTGACTTTC,CATSDSGPYSSGANVLTF